This T cell receptor beta chain was sequenced during a study of blood T cell repertoires in COVID-19. Across the study: The origin of the acute and convalescent COVID-19 samples was the United States, Italy and Spain. T cells, B-cell-depleted T cells, or PBMCs supplied cDNA or gDNA.

The CDR3 loop spans 15 amino acids. V shed 5 bases and J 4 bases; nucleotides not matched to a gene: 5. Germline V lookup: CDR1 MNHEY, CDR2 SMNVEV (reference sequence). How the authors handled the data: Amplification with reference gene primers provided the estimates of nucleated cell counts. The protocol was immunoSEQ multiplex PCR, while the TCRdb copy is restricted to in-frame clones and leaves out a portion. For V, J and clone size, that table is used; D and trimming come from the DNA. The top ten clones hold over 3.5% of a sample with about 170,000 clones, around nine tenths of them seen once. The specimen was peripheral blood. This chain connects TRBV27 to TRBJ1-6; 7 bases align to TRBD1. This clonotype was sampled from a man aged 18 to 29 with active or convalescent COVID-19. The CDR3 is CASSSGQAYNSPLHF. The CDR3 nucleotides are TGTGCCAGCAGTAGCGGACAGGCATATAATTCACCCCTCCACTTT.